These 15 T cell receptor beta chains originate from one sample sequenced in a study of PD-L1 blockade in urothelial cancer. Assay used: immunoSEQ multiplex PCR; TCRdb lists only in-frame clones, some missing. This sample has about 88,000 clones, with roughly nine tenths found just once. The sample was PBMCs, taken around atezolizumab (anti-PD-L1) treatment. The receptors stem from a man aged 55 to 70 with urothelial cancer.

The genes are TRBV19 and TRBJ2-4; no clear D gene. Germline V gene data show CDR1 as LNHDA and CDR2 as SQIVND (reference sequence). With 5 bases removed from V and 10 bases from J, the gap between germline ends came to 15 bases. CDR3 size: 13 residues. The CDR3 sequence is CASSPPRRLIQYF. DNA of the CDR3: TGTGCCAGTAGTCCGCCGAGGCGATTAATTCAGTACTTC.

CDR3 protein: CASSPAPTAYNSPLHF. The CDR3 DNA sequence: TGTGCCAGCTCACCAGCGCCGACAGCCTATAATTCACCCCTCCACTTT. The chain joins TRBV18 to TRBJ1-6; a possible D gene is TRBD1 (5 bases). Germline CDR1 is KGHSH and CDR2 is LQKENI. The CDR3 is 16 amino acids. V shed 2 bases and J shed 2 bases, with 10 bases lying between them.

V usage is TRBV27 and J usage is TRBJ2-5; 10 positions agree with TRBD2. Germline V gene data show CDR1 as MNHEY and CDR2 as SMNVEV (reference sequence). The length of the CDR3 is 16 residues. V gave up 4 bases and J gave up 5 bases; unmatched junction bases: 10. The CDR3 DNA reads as TGTGCCAGCAGTTCCCTAGGGACTAGCGTTTTGGAGACCCAGTACTTC. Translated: CASSSLGTSVLETQYF.

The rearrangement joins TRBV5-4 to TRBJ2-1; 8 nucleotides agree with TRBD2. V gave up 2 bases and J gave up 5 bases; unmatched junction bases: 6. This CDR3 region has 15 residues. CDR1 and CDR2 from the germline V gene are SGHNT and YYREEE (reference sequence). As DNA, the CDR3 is TGTGCCAGCAGCTTAGCGGGAGACTTTAACAATGAGCAGTTCTTC. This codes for CASSLAGDFNNEQFF.

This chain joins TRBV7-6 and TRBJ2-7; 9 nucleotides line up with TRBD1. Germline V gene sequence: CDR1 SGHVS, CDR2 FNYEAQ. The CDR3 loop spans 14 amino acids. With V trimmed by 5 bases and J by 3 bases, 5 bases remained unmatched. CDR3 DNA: TGTGCCAGCAGCCCGATGACAGGGGGCTACGAGCAGTACTTC. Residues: CASSPMTGGYEQYF.

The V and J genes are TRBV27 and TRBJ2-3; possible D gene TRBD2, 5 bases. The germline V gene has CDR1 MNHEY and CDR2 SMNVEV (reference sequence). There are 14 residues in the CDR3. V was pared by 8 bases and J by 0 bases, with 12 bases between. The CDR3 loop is CASRGRTSTDTQYF. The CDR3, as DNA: TGTGCCAGCCGTGGGAGAACTAGCACAGATACGCAGTATTTT.

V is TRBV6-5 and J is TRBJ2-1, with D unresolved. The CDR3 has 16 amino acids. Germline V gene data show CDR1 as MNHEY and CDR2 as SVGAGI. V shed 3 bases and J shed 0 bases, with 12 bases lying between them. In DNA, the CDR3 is TGTGCCAGCAGTTATATGGCGGATTCCTCCTACAATGAGCAGTTCTTC. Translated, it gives CASSYMADSSYNEQFF.

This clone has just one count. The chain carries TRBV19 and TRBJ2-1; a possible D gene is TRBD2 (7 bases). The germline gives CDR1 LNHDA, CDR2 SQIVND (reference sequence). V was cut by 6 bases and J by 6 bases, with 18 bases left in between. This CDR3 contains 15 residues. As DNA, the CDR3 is TGTGCCAGTAGCCCAGCGGGACAATCGTTCAATGAGCAGTTCTTC. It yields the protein CASSPAGQSFNEQFF. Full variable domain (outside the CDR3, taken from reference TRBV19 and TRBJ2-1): DGGITQSPKYLFRKEGQNVTLSCEQNLNHDAMYWYRQDPGQGLRLIYYSQIVNDFQKGDIAEGYSVSREKKESFPLTVTSAQKNPTAFYLCASSPAGQSFNEQFFGPGTRLTVL.

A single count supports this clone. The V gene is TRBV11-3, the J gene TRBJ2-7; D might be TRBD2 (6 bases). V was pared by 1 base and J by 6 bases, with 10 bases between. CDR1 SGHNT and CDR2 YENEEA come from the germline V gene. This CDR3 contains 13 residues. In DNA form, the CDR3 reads TGTGCCAGCAGCTTAGTCGGGGGTACCGAGCAGTACTTC. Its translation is CASSLVGGTEQYF.

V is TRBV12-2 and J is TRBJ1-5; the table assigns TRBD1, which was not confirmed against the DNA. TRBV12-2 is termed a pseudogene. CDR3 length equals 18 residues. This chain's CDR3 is CASRSQRGTTYSNQPQHF. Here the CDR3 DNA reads TGTGCAAGTCGCTCTCAGAGGGGGACAACATATAGCAATCAGCCCCAGCATTTT.

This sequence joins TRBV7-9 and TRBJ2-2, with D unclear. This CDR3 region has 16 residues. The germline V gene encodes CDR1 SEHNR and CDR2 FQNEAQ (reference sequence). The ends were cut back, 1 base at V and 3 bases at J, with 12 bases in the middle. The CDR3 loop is CASSLGLKHYTGELFF. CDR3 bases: TGTGCCAGCAGCTTAGGCCTAAAGCATTACACCGGGGAGCTGTTTTTT.

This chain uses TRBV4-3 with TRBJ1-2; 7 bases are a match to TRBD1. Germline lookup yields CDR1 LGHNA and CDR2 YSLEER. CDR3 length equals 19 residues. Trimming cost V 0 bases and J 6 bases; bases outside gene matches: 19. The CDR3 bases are TGCGCCAGCAGCCAAGATTTCGTCCCTTACAGGGGAGCGCCTCATGGCTACACCTTC. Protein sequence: CASSQDFVPYRGAPHGYTF.

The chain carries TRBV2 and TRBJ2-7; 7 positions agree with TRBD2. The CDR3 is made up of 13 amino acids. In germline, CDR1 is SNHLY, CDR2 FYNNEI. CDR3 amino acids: CAITQGSGYEQYF. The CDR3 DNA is TGTGCAATCACCCAAGGTAGCGGGTACGAGCAGTACTTC. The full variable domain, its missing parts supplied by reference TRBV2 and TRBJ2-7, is EPEVTQTPSHQVTQMGQEVILRCVPISNHLYFYWYRQILGQKVEFLVSFYNNEISEKSEIFDDQFSVERPDGSNFTLKIRSTKLEDSAMYFCAITQGSGYEQYFGPGTRLTVT.

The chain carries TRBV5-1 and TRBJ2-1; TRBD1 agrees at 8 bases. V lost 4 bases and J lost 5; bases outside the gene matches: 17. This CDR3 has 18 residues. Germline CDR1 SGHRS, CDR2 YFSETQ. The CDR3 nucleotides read TGCGCCAGCAGCAAGAGGTCGGACCAGGGGGCCAGGAACAATGAGCAGTTCTTC. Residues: CASSKRSDQGARNNEQFF.

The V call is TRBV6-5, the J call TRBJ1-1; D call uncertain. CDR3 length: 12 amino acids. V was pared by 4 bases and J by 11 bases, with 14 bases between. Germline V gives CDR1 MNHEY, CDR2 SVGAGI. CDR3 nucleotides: TGTGCCAGCAGTTCCCCGGGTGTGAGTGCTTTCTTT. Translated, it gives CASSSPGVSAFF.